The 13 T cell receptor beta chains below all came from one sample that was sequenced in a study of beta chain features in type 1 diabetes. Study-wide results and caveats: In all four CD4+ subsets, TCRB CDR3 length was significantly, moderately reduced in type 1 diabetes.

Every bit of the isolated RNA underwent reverse transcription, so sequencing read expressed TCRB transcripts. The repertoire was sequenced with immunoSEQ multiplex PCR; TCRdb's copy has only in-frame clones and lacks some. Found here are about 340,000 clones, 9.3% of them singletons; the top ten hold more than 0.8%. Their target antigens are unknown. Sample: central memory CD4+ T cells from blood. These receptors were collected from a man aged 25-45 years with type 1 diabetes.

This clone was counted only a few times. This chain joins TRBV5-4 and TRBJ2-7; 8 bases align to TRBD2. This CDR3 has 14 amino acids. Germline V CDR1 and CDR2: SGHNT, YYREEE (reference sequence). Unmatched junction bases numbered 6, after V lost 2 bases and J lost 5 bases. CDR3 bases: TGTGCCAGCAGCTTTAGGACTAGCTCTGACGAGCAGTACTTC. This codes for CASSFRTSSDEQYF.

The chain joins TRBV29-1 to TRBJ2-3; the D gene is possibly TRBD2 (6 bases). The CDR3 length is 14 residues. CDR1 is SQVTM, CDR2 ANQGSEA, per germline. The V gene lost 6 bases and the J gene lost 0 bases, with 13 bases spanning the gap. In DNA, the CDR3 is TGCAGCGTCGCTGGGACTGCTAGCACAGATACGCAGTATTTT. This codes for CSVAGTASTDTQYF.

This clone was observed a handful of times. The V gene is TRBV28, the J gene TRBJ2-4, with D possibly being TRBD2 (6 bases). The CDR3 has 17 residues. V shed 5 bases and J shed 0 bases, with 17 bases lying between them. CDR1 MDHEN and CDR2 SYDVKM come from the germline V gene. The CDR3 is CASSVTLGLRAKNIQYF. CDR3 bases: TGTGCCAGCAGTGTCACCTTGGGACTTCGAGCCAAAAACATTCAGTACTTC.

This clone turned up a few times. The chain joins TRBV9 to TRBJ1-4, with TRBD1 as a possible D gene (5 bases). CDR3 length: 13 amino acids. Germline lookup yields CDR1 SGDLS and CDR2 YYNGEE. V was shortened by 4 bases and J by 8 bases, with 12 bases between the two germline ends. CDR3 protein: CASSPGESEKLFF. CDR3 nucleotide sequence: TGTGCCAGCAGCCCGGGGGAAAGCGAAAAACTGTTTTTT.

There are a few counts of this clone. The genes are TRBV10-1 and TRBJ2-1; the D gene is possibly TRBD1 (7 bases). Germline lookup yields CDR1 WNHNN and CDR2 SYGVQD (reference sequence). The CDR3 totals 13 residues. The V end lost 4 bases, the J end lost 12 bases, and 16 bases lay between the germline ends. CDR3 sequence reads: CASSGRQGGGQFF. CDR3 in DNA: TGCGCCAGCAGTGGACGACAGGGAGGAGGGCAGTTCTTC.

This clone occurred a few times. The V gene is TRBV7-2, the J gene TRBJ1-5; a possible D gene is TRBD1 (6 bases). The germline CDR1 and CDR2 sequences are SGHTA and FQGNSA. The CDR3 consists of 16 residues. The V end lost 5 bases, the J end lost 5 bases, and 19 bases lay between the germline ends. The CDR3: CASSLGQTSSHQPQHF. As DNA, the CDR3 is TGTGCCAGCAGCCTAGGACAGACCTCTTCCCATCAGCCCCAGCATTTT.

The chain recombines TRBV23-1 with TRBJ2-5, with D tentatively TRBD1 (6 bases). The J call is uncertain, as TRBJ2-7 better fits the DNA end. TRBV23-1 is filed as an ORF, its function uncertain. This CDR3 has 17 amino acids. CDR3 sequence (DNA): TGCGCCAGCAGTCAATCTCCCGACAACAGGGTATCTTACGAGCAGTACTTC. This translates into CASSQSPDNRVSYEQYF.

The chain couples TRBV29-1 to TRBJ2-7, with D perhaps matching TRBD1 or TRBD2 (6 bases each). Trimming took 0 bases from V and 7 from J, leaving 16 bases between them. CDR1 and CDR2 (germline): SQVTM, ANQGSEA. CDR3 length equals 14 residues. CDR3 in DNA: TGCAGCGTTGAAGATCGTGGGGGGCTCAGGGAGCAGTACTTC. Translation gives CSVEDRGGLREQYF.

The chain has TRBV5-4 and TRBJ2-1; the D gene could be TRBD1 or TRBD2 (5 bases each). This CDR3 has 12 amino acids. Trimming cost V 10 bases and J 6 bases, with 14 bases left between them. The germline CDR1 and CDR2 sequences are SGHNT and YYREEE (reference sequence). The CDR3 nucleotides are TGTGCCGGGGGTGCAGCCGGCAATGAGCAGTTCTTC. Translation: CAGGAAGNEQFF.

The chain recombines TRBV29-1 with TRBJ1-2; TRBD1 aligns across 10 bases. The CDR3 totals 13 residues. The germline V gene has CDR1 SQVTM and CDR2 ANQGSEA. V was clipped by 6 bases and J by 4 bases; unmatched bases: 5. CDR3 sequence (DNA): TGCAGCGTGCCGACAGGGGGCGGCTATGGCTACACCTTC. Translation: CSVPTGGGYGYTF. Supplemented by reference TRBV29-1 and TRBJ1-2, the full variable domain reads SAVISQKPSRDICQRGTSLTIQCQVDSQVTMMFWYRQQPGQSLTLIATANQGSEATYESGFVIDKFPISRPNLTFSTLTVSNMSPEDSSIYLCSVPTGGGYGYTFGSGTRLTVV.

This clone was detected only a few times. The chain employs TRBV18 and TRBJ2-1, with 8 bases lining up with TRBD1. The junction had 6 bases not matched to a gene; V was cut back by 2 bases and J by 3 bases. Germline V lookup: CDR1 KGHSH, CDR2 LQKENI. The CDR3 runs 16 residues. In DNA, the CDR3 is TGTGCCAGCTCACCATCCGGACAGGGTTTCTACAATGAGCAGTTCTTC. It codes for CASSPSGQGFYNEQFF. The full variable domain, rest sourced from reference TRBV18 and TRBJ2-1, is NAGVMQNPRHLVRRRGQEARLRCSPMKGHSHVYWYRQLPEEGLKFMVYLQKENIIDESGMPKERFSAEFPKEGPSILRIQQVVRGDSAAYFCASSPSGQGFYNEQFFGPGTRLTVL.

The rearrangement links TRBV7-9 to TRBJ1-2; 7 bases are shared with TRBD1. Per the germline V gene, CDR1 is SEHNR and CDR2 is FQNEAQ (reference sequence). The CDR3 is 13 amino acids. The CDR3 reads CAGDRDVNYGYTF. In DNA, the CDR3 is TGTGCGGGGGACAGAGATGTAAACTATGGCTACACCTTC.

The J gene is TRBJ2-6, the V gene TRBV4-3; D may match TRBD1 or TRBD2 (5 bases each). The CDR3 covers 16 residues. V shed 0 bases and J shed 2 bases, with 8 bases lying between them. Germline values: CDR1 LGHNA, CDR2 YSLEER. Written as DNA, the CDR3 is TGCGCCAGCAGCCAAGAGCCGGGGCCTGGGGCCAACGTCCTGACTTTC. Translating gives CASSQEPGPGANVLTF.